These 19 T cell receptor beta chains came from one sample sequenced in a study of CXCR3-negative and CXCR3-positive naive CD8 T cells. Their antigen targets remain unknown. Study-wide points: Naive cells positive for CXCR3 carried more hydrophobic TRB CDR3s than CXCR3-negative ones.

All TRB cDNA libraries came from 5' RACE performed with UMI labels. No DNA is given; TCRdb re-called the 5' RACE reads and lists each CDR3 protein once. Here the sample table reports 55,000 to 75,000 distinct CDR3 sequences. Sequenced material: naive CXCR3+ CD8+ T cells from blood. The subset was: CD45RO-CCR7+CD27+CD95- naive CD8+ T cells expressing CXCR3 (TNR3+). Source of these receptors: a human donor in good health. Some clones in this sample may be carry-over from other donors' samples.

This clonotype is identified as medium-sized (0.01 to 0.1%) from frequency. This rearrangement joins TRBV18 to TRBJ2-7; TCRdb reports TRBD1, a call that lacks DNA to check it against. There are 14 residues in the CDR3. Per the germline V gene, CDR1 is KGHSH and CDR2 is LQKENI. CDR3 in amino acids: CASSPGQGSYEQYF.

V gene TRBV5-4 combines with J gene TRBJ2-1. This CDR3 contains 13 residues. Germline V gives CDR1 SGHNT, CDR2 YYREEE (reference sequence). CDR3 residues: CASSQHPSYEQFF.

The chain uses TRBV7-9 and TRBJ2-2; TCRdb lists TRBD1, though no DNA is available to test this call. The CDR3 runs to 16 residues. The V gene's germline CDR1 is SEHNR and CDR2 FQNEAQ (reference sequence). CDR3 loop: CASIQHETALVGELFF.

The CDR3: CASSGGTEAFF. The V call is TRBV4-1, the J call TRBJ1-1; lacking DNA, the TRBD1 call made by TCRdb goes unchecked. The CDR3 contains 11 residues. Germline V gene lookup returns CDR1 MGHRA and CDR2 YSYEKL.

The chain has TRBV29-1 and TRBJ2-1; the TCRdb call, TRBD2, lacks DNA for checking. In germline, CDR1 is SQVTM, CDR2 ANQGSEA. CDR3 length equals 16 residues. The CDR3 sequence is CSVVSTSGRDDNEQFF.

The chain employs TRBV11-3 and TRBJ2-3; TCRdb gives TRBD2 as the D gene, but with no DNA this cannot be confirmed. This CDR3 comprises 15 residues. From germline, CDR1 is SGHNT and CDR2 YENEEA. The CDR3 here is CASSPRTSGADTQYF.

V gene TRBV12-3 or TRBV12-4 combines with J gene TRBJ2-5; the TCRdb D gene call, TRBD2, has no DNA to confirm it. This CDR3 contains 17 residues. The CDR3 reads CASSLVLAGGPGETQYF.

This CDR3 is CASSYSSQGAYNEQFF. This rearrangement joins TRBV6-2 or TRBV6-3 to TRBJ2-1; TCRdb's D call, TRBD1, is unchecked because there is no DNA. The germline V gene has CDR1 MNHEY and CDR2 SVGEGT. CDR3 length equals 16 residues.

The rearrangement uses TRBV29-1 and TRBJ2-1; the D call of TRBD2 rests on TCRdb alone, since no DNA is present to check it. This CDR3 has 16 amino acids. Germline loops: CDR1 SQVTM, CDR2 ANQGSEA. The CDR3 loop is CSAPILAGEVYNEQFF.

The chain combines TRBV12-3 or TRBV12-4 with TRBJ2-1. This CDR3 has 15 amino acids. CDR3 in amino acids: CASSLVDGSYNEQFF.

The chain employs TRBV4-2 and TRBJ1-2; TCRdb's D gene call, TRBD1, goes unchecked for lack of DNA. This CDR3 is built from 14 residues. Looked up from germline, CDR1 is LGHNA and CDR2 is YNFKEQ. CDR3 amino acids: CASSQPGLNYGYTF.

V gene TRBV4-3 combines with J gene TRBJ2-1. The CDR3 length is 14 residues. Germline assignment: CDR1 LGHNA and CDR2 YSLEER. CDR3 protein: CASSQDLLGNEQFF.

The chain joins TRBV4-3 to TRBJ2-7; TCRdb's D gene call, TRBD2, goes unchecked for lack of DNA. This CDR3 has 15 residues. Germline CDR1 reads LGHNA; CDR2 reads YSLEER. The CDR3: CASSQEGEGTYEQYF.

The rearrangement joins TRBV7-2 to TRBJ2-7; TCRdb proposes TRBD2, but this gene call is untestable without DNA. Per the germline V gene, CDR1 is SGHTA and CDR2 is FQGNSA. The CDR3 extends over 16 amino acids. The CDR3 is CASSLGGGGGDYEQYF. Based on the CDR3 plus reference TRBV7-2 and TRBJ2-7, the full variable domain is GAGVSQSPSNKVTEKGKDVELRCDPISGHTALYWYRQSLGQGLEFLIYFQGNSAPDKSGLPSDRFSAERTGGSVSTLTIQRTQQEDSAVYLCASSLGGGGGDYEQYFGPGTRLTVT.

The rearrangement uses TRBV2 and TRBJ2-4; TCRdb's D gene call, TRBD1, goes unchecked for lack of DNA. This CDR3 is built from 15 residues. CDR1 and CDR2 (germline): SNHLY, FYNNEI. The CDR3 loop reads CASSTTEGAKNIQYF.

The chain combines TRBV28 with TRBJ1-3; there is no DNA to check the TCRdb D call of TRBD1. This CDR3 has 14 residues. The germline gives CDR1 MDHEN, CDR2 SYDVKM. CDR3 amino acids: CASSFRGARNTIYF.

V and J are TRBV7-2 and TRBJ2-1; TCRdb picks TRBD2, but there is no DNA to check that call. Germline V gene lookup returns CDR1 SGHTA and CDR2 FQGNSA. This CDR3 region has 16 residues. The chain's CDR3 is CASSTRGTSVGNEQFF.

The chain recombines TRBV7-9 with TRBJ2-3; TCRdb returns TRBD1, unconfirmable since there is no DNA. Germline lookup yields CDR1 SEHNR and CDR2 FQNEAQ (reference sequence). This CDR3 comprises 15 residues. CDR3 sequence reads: CASSLAAGATDTQYF.

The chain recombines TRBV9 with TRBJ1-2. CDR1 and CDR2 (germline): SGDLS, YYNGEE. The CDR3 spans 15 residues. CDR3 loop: CASSARSVPNYGYTF.